The clone carrying this T cell receptor beta chain was counted many times. Its target is unknown. The library was built from about 400 ng RNA with molecular barcoded adaptors for alpha/delta and beta/gamma chains. TCRdb re-derived calls from the reads in MiXCR, one entry per CDR3 protein. The sample contains approximately 40,000 distinct CDR3 sequences, roughly an eighth of which appear only once. This sample is drawn from a study of read filtering for tumor transcriptome and immune sequencing. Germline CDR1 and CDR2: DFQATT and SNEGSKA (reference sequence). CDR3 size: 13 residues. The V and J ends lost 6 bases and 2 bases, in that order; junction bases with no gene match: 5. Study conclusions and caveats: In IR-seq, single-read clonotypes were around 85% of clonotypes but around 3.4% of reads. Dropping single-read clonotypes raised IR-seq and RNA-seq shared-clonotype correlation.

The clonotype was recovered from a donor aged 40 or older with multiple myeloma. The V and J genes are TRBV20-1 and TRBJ2-7; 9 bases match TRBD1. The specimen was a population of CD138-negative cells sorted from bone marrow. Here the CDR3 reads CSAERQGAYEQYF. In nucleotides, the CDR3 is TGCAGTGCAGAGCGACAGGGGGCCTACGAGCAGTACTTC.